This T cell receptor (beta chain) was identified during a study of blood T cells in healthy people across ages (dated by TCRdb to 2015 to 2017). As for the study more broadly: In model experiments, template switching captured about one uniquely barcoded TCR beta cDNA molecule for every two T cells. Age-related changes in TCR beta repertoire diversity were measured in the study by deep sequencing normalized with unique cDNA molecular identifiers. The donors were split into four age groups: young (average around 15 years), middle-aged (roughly 42), aged (approximately 60) and long-lived (roughly 80). To avoid experimental bias, donors of different ages were distributed randomly across sequencing lanes. Two additional independent replicas of 1 million unique cDNA reads from the same blood draw were analyzed for two donors (one aged 18 to 29 and one aged 80 or older).

Libraries were constructed by 5' RACE. A second PCR of roughly 6 to 11 cycles was run with a J-beta primer mix and a sample-barcoded 5' primer. Each TCR beta cDNA molecule received a unique molecular identifier from a template-switch 5' adaptor carrying 12 random nucleotides. Each sample yielded at least 2.5 million CDR3-containing paired-end reads. First-strand cDNA synthesis was performed from all RNA using the Mint cDNA synthesis kit, with priming by a TRBC-specific oligonucleotide. Following uracil-DNA glycosylase treatment, a first 18-cycle PCR with universal primers M1SS and BC2_uni_R was performed on all cDNA. For the original study's pipeline: For normalization, 1 million high-quality reads, each with a distinct molecular identifier, were randomly selected from each sample. Instead of being binned into consensus sequences, reads that shared molecular identifiers were thrown out. MiTCR, run with a Q25 quality threshold and the strictest error-elimination algorithm, handled CDR3 identification, clonotype clustering and error correction. A nonparametric unseen species model using Euler transformation provided a lower-bound estimate of total TCR beta diversity. TCRdb handled the public reads itself, with Q25 trimming in fastp and clone calling in MiXCR, and kept productive beta chains. When rows share a CDR3 protein, they turn into one entry using the most common DNA and genes. The V and J calls, along with clone size, are taken from TCRdb and not from the paper's own processing. Recorded for this sample are 1.8 million or so distinct CDR3 sequences; 35% to 50% of them occurred a single time. Jointly, the top ten make up under 30% of the sample.

Donors were 40 or so systemically healthy Caucasian individuals from Russia aged about 6 to 100 years. Roughly 9.5 milliliters of peripheral blood were drawn from each donor into EDTA-treated Vacutainer tubes. Ficoll-Paque density-gradient centrifugation was used to isolate PBMCs, with at least 6.5 million per sample. Total RNA, at least 6 micrograms per sample, was extracted from PBMCs with Trizol reagent. The percentages of naive CD45RAhigh/CD27high T cells were determined by flow cytometry on a PBMC aliquot from every donor. V is trimmed back by 2 bases and J by 7 bases, and the junction contains 20 bases that no gene match accounts for. The germline V gene specifies SGHRS as CDR1 and YFSETQ as CDR2. Measured from the cysteine to the phenylalanine, the CDR3 is 19 residues long. Just the 57-base CDR3 DNA is kept, in frame starting at base 1. There are a few counts of this clonotype. Its antigen is still unknown. Base qualities were left out, and no much larger clone turns up one base away.

Beyond this particular receptor, the publication reports: Observed TCR beta diversity per million T cells fell roughly linearly with age, and a significant reduction was already apparent by age roughly 41. Compared with the aged group, more naive CD4+ T cells, fewer expanded clones and increased TCR diversity were shown by the long-lived group, suggesting age selection. Because donor CMV infection status was unknown, age-related changes in expanded clonotypes were potentially confounded. Conclusive comparison of naive and antigen-experienced compartments was prevented by the profiling of bulk unsorted PBMCs. Estimates of total diversity based on one million sequenced T cells were considered lower bounds and underestimates. The percentage of naive T cells measured by flow cytometry correlated strongly with observed TCR beta diversity.

The source material was blood. The sequence joins TRBV5-1 to TRBJ2-1; 8 bases in the middle match TRBD1. This receptor was obtained from a human donor in good health. The sequenced DNA is TGCGCCAGCAGCTTTCGTCCAGGGGGCGCGGGGATGGGGGAGAATGAGCAGTTCTTC. It encodes CASSFRPGGAGMGENEQFF.